This T cell receptor (beta chain) was documented in a study of blood T cell repertoires in COVID-19. On the study more broadly: The analysed material was cDNA or gDNA that came from T cells, B-cell-depleted T cells, or PBMCs.

The CDR3 length is 12 residues. The germline V and J ends were trimmed by 6 bases and 9 bases, with 9 bases remaining between them. The germline V gene encodes CDR1 MNHEY and CDR2 SMNVEV (reference sequence). Authors' methods: Researchers report that nucleated cell counts were estimated from reference gene primer amplification. Using immunoSEQ multiplex PCR, the repertoire was profiled, and TCRdb retains in-frame clones only, with some absent. That table is the source of V, J and clone size, and D and trimming were worked out from the DNA. The sample holds 9,500 to 15,000 clones, 70% to 85% seen once.

The rearrangement uses TRBV27 and TRBJ1-6; D remains ambiguous. The sequence derives from a human donor in a cohort sampled during active COVID-19. The specimen was peripheral blood. Here the CDR3 DNA reads TGTGCCAGCAGCTTCCCGTTTTCACCCCTCCACTTT. Protein product: CASSFPFSPLHF.